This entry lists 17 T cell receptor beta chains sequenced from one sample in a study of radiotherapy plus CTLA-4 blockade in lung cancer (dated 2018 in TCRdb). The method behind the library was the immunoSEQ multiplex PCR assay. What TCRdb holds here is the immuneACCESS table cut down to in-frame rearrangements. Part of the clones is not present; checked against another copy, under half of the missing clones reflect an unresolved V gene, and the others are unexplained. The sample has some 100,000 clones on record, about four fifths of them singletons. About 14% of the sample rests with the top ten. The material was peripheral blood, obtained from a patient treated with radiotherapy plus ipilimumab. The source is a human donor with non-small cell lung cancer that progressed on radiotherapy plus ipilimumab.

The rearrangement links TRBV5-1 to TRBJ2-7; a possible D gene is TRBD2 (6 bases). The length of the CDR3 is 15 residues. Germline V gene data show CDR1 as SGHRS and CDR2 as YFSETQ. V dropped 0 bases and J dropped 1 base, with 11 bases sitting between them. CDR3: CASSLVGGSSYEQYF. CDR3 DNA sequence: TGCGCCAGCAGCTTGGTGGGGGGTAGTTCCTACGAGCAGTACTTC.

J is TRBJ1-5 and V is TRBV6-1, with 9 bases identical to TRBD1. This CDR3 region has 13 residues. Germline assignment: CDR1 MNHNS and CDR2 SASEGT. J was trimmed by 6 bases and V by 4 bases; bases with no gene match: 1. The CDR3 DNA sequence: TGTGCCAGCAGTGGGGGACAGGGTCAGCCCCAGCATTTT. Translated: CASSGGQGQPQHF.

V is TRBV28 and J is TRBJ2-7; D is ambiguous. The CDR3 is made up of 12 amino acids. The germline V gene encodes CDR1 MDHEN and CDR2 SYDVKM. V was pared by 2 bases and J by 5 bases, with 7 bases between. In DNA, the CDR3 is TGTGCCAGCAGTTTACTCATGGACGAGCAGTACTTC. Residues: CASSLLMDEQYF.

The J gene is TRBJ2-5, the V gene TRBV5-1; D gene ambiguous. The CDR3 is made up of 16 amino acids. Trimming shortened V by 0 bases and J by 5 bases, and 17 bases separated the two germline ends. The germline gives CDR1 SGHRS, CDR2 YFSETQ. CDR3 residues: CASSLARPGLGETQYF. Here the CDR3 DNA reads TGCGCCAGCAGCTTGGCCCGGCCAGGTTTAGGGGAGACCCAGTACTTC.

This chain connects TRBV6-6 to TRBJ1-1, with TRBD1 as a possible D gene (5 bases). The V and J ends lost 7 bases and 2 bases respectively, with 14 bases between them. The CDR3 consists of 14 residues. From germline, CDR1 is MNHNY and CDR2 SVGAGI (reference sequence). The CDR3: CASIKGQKNTEAFF. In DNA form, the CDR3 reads TGTGCCAGCATCAAGGGGCAGAAAAACACTGAAGCTTTCTTT.

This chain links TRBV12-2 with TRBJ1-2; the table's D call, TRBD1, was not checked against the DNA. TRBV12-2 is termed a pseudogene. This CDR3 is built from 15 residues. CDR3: CASRSRQTLNYGYTF. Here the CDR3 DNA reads TGTGCAAGTCGCTCACGACAGACCCTTAACTATGGCTACACCTTC.

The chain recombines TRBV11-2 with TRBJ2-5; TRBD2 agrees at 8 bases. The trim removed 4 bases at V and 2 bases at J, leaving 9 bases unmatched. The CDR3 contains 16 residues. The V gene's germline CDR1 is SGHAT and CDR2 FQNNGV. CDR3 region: CASSSGTRGPQETQYF. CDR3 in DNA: TGTGCCAGCAGCTCAGGGACTAGGGGTCCTCAAGAGACCCAGTACTTC.

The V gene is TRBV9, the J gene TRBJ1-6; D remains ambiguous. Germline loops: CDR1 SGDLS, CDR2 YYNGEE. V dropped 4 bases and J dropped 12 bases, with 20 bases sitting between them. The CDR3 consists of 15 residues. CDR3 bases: TGTGCCAGCAGCTCTACCCCCCGGAACGGCGAACCCCTCCACTTT. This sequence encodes CASSSTPRNGEPLHF.

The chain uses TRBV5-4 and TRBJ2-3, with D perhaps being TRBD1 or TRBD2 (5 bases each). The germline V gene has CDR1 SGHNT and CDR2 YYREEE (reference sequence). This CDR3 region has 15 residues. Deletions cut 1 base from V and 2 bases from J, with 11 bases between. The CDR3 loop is CASSLTGTSTDTQYF. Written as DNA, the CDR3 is TGTGCCAGCAGCTTGACCGGGACCTCCACAGATACGCAGTATTTT.

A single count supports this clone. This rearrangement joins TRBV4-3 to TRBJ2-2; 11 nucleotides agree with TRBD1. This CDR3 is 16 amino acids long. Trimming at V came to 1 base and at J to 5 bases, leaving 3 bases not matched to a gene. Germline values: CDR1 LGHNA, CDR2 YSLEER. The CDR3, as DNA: TGCGCCAGCAGCCAAGCCGGACAGGGGGCGACCGGGGAGCTGTTTTTT. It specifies CASSQAGQGATGELFF.

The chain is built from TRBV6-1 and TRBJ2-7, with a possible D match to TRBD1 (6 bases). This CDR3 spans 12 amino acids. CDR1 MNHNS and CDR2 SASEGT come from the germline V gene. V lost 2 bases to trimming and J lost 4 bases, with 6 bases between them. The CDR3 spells CASSERGYEQYF. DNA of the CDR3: TGTGCCAGCAGTGAAAGGGGGTACGAGCAGTACTTC.

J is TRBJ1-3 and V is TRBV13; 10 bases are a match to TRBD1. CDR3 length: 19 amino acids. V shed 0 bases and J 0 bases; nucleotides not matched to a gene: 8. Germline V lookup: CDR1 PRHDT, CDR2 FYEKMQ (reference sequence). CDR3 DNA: TGTGCCAGCAGCTTAGGCCGGACAGGGGGGACCCTCTCTGGAAACACCATATATTTT. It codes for CASSLGRTGGTLSGNTIYF.

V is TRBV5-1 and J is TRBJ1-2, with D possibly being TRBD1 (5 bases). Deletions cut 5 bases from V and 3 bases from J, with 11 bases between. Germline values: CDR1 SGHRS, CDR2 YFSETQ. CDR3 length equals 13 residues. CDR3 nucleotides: TGCGCCAGCAGTCGCCAGGGAGACTATGGCTACACCTTC. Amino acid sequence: CASSRQGDYGYTF.

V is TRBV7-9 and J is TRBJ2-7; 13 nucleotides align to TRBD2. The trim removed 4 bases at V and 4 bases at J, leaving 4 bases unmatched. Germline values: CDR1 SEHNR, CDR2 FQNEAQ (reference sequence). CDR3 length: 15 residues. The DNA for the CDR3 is TGTGCCAGCAGCTCCTCGACTAGCGGGGGGTACGAGCAGTACTTC. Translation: CASSSSTSGGYEQYF.

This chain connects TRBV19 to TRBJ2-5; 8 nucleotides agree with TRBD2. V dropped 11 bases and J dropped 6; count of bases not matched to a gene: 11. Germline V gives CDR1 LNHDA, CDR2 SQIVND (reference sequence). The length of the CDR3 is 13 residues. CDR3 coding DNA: TGTGCCGAGACTAGCGCTCGGCGACAGACCCAGTACTTC. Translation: CAETSARRQTQYF.

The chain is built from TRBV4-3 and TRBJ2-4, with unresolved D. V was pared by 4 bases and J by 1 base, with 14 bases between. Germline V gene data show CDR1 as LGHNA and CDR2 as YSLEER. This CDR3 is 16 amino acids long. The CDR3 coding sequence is TGCGCCAGCAGCCGAGATATTGACATGGCCAAAAACATTCAGTACTTC. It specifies CASSRDIDMAKNIQYF.

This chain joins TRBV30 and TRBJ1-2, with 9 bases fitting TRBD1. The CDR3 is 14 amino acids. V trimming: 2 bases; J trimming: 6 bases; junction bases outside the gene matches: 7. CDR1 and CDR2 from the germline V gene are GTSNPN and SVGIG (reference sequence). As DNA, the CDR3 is TGTGCCTGGAGTCATGGGGGGACAGGGAATGGCTACACCTTC. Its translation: CAWSHGGTGNGYTF.